This TCR beta chain was captured by sequencing in a study of T-cell memory formation after mild COVID-19. Study summary: The TCR clusters were mostly specific to one donor. The study, taken as a whole, reports: Clones that contracted clustered mainly in CM and EM if CD4+ and in EMRA if CD8+. Pre-infection memory showed some responding clones, and this suggested that cross-reactive memory joined.

Constant-segment primers were used for 5'RACE, and the resulting TCR alpha and TCR beta cDNA libraries carried sample barcodes and UMIs. A single record per CDR3 protein comes from TCRdb applying MiXCR to the 5' RACE reads. The data show about 410,000 distinct CDR3 sequences, with over 15% seen just once and 20% to 25% held by the top ten. CDR1 and CDR2 (germline): ENHRY, SYGVKD. The V end was cut by 4 bases, the J end by 5 bases, with 8 bases between. The CDR3 covers 12 residues. A word on this clonotype: No antigen is known for it.

The specimen was PBMCs or a T cell subset sorted from them (not recorded which). This TCR came from a man between 18 and 35 years old who had mild COVID-19 (a few samples of this study predate the infection). Cell type and time point are not known. The V gene is TRBV10-3, the J gene TRBJ2-5; D is possibly TRBD2 (5 bases). The DNA of the CDR3 is TGTGCCATCAGTGGTAGGGAGGAGACCCAGTACTTC. Translated: CAISGREETQYF.